Described below is a single T cell receptor beta chain sequence and its context. Profiling relied on immunoSEQ multiplex PCR, and the TCRdb table lists in-frame clones only, not all of them. This table has 45,000 to 50,000 clones, 60% to 85% appearing once. These data come from a study of OX40 agonist ivuxolimab in advanced cancers. Looking at the study overall: Every 2 weeks, ivuxolimab was infused into the patients intravenously at between 0.01 and 10 mg/kg.

The CDR3 loop spans 13 amino acids. Germline-derived CDR1 and CDR2 are SNHLY and FYNNEI. The ends lost 6 bases at V and 3 bases at J; junction bases unmatched: 3. The sample consisted of CD4+ or CD8+ T cells sorted from blood, taken in a trial of the OX40 agonist ivuxolimab. The chain links TRBV2 to TRBJ2-7; 9 bases align to TRBD1. The clonotype was recovered from an adult with an advanced solid tumor such as melanoma, head and neck, liver or kidney cancer. Here the CDR3 DNA reads TGTGCCAGCAGAGCGACAGGGGGCTACGAGCAGTACTTC. Translation: CASRATGGYEQYF.